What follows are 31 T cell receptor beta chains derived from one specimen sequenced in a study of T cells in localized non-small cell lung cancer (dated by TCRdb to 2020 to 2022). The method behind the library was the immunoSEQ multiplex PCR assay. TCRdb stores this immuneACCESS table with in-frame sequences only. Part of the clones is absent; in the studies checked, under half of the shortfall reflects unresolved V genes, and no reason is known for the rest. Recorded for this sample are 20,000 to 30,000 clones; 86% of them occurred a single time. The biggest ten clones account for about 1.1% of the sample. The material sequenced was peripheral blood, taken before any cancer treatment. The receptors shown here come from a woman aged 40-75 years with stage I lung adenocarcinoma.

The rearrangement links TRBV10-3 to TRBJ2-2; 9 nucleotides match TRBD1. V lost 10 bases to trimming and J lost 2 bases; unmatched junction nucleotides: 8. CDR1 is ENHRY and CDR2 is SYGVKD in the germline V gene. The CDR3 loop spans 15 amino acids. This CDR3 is CATKGQGDNTGELFF. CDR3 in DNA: TGTGCCACAAAGGGACAGGGTGATAACACCGGGGAGCTGTTTTTT.

CDR3 residues: CASSLRGGSYNEQFF. The CDR3 bases are TGTGCCAGCAGCTTACGGGGGGGCTCCTACAATGAGCAGTTCTTC. This chain links TRBV11-3 with TRBJ2-1; 8 nucleotides match TRBD2. Losses at the gene ends were 2 bases for V and 0 bases for J; bases not matched to a gene: 0. This CDR3 region has 15 residues. CDR1 is SGHNT and CDR2 is YENEEA in the germline V gene.

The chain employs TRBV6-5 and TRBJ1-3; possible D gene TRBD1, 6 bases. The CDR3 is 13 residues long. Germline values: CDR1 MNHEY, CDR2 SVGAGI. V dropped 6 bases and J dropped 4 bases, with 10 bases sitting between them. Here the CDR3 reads CASRPGGGNTIYF. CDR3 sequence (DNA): TGTGCCAGCAGACCCGGGGGCGGAAACACCATATATTTT.

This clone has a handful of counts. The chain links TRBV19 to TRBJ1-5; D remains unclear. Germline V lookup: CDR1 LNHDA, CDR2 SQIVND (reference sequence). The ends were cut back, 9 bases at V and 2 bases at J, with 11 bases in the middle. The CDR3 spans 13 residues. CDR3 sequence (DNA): TGTGCCAGCCAGAGTCTCGGCAATCAGCCCCAGCATTTT. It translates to CASQSLGNQPQHF.

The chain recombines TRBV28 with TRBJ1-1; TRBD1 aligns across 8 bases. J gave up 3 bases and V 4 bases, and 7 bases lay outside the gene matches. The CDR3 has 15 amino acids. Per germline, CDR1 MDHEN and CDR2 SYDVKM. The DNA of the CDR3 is TGTGCCAGCAGTTCAGACAGGGGCGAGGACACTGAAGCTTTCTTT. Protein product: CASSSDRGEDTEAFF.

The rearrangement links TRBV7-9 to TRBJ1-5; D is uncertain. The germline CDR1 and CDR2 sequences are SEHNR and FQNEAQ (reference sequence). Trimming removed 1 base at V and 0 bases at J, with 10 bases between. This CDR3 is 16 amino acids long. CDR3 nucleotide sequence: TGTGCCAGCAGCTTAGATGGAGAAGATAGCAATCAGCCCCAGCATTTT. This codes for CASSLDGEDSNQPQHF.

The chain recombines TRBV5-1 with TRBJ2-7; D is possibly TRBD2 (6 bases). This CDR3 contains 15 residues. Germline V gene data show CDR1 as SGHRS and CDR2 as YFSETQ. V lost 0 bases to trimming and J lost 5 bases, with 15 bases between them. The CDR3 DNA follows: TGCGCCAGCAGCTTGGGTGCGGGGTCGTCGGACGAGCAGTACTTC. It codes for CASSLGAGSSDEQYF.

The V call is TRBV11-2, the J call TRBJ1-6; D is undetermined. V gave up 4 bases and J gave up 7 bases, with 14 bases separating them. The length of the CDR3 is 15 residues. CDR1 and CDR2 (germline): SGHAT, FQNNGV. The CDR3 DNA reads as TGTGCCAGCAGCTCGTTTGAGCAGGTCAATTCACCCCTCCACTTT. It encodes CASSSFEQVNSPLHF. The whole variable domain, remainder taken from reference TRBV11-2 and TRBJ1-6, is EAGVAQSPRYKIIEKRQSVAFWCNPISGHATLYWYQQILGQGPKLLIQFQNNGVVDDSQLPKDRFSAERLKGVDSTLKIQPAKLEDSAVYLCASSSFEQVNSPLHFGNGTRLTVT.

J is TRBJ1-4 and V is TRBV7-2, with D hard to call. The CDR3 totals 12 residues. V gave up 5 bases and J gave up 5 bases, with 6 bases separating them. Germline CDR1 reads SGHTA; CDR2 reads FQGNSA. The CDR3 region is CASSQWNEKLFF. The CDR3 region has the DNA TGTGCCAGCAGCCAGTGGAATGAAAAACTGTTTTTT.

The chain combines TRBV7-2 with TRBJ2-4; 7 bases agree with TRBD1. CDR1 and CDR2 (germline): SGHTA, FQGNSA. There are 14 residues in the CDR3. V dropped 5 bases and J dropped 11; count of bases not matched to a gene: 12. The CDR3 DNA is TGTGCCAGCAGCGCCCAAGCAGACAGGGATGTTCAGTACTTC. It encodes CASSAQADRDVQYF.

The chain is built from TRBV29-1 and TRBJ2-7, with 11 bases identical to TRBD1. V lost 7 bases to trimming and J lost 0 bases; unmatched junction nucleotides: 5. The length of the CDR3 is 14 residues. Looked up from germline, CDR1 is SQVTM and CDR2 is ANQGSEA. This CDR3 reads CSGLGTGGSYEQYF. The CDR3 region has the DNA TGCAGCGGCCTAGGGACAGGGGGCTCCTACGAGCAGTACTTC.

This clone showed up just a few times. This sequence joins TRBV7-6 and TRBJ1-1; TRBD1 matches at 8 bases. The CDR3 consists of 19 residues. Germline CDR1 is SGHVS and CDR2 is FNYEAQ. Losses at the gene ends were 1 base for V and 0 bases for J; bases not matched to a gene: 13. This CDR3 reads CASSLVPDRVPLMNTEAFF. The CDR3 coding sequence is TGTGCCAGCAGCTTAGTTCCGGACAGGGTCCCCTTGATGAACACTGAAGCTTTCTTT.

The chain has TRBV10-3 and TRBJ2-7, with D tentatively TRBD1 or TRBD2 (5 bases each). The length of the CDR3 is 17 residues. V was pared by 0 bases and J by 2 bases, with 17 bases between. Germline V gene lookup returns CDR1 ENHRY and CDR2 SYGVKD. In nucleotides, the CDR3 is TGTGCCATCAGTGAGTCGTTGGTTGGGGACCGAGCCTACGAGCAGTACTTC. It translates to CAISESLVGDRAYEQYF.

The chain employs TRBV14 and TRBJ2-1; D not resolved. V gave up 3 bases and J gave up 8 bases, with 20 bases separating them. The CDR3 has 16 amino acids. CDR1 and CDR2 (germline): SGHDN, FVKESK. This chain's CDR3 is CASSQGWGYKGDEQFF. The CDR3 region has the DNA TGTGCCAGCAGCCAGGGGTGGGGTTACAAAGGCGATGAGCAGTTCTTC.

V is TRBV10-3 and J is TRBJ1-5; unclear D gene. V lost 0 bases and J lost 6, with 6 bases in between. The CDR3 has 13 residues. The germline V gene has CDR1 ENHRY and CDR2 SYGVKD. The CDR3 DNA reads TGTGCCATCAGTGAGTCAGGCGCTCAGCCCCAGCATTTT. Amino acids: CAISESGAQPQHF.

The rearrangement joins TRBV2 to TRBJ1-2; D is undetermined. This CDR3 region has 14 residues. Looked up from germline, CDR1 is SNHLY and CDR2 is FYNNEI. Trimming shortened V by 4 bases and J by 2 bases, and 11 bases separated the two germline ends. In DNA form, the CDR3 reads TGTGCCAGCAGTGGATACGGTTCAAACTATGGCTACACCTTC. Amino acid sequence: CASSGYGSNYGYTF.

CDR3 in DNA: TGTGCCAGTAGTAGACTACAGGGAACGGGCGAGCAGTACTTC. It codes for CASSRLQGTGEQYF. The gene calls are TRBV19 and TRBJ2-7; a weak D match, TRBD1 (6 bases). Germline CDR1 and CDR2: LNHDA and SQIVND (reference sequence). V was trimmed by 4 bases and J by 6 bases, leaving 16 bases between them. This CDR3 has 14 amino acids.

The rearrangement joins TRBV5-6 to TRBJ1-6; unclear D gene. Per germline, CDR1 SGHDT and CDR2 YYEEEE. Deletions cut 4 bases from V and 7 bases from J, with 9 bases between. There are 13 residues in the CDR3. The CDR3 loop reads CASSGGPNSPLHF. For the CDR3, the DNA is TGTGCCAGCAGCGGTGGACCCAATTCACCCCTCCACTTT.

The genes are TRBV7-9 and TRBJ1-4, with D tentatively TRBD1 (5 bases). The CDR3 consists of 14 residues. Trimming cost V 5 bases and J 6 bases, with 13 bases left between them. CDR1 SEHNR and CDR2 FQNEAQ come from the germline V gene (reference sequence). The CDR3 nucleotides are TGTGCCAGCAGCGTATACACAGGAGATGAAAAACTGTTTTTT. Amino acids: CASSVYTGDEKLFF.

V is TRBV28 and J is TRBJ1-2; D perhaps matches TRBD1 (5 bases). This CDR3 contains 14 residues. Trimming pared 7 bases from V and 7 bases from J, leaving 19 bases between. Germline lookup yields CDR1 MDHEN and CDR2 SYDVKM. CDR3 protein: CASKLLRGVGGYTF. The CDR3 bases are TGTGCCAGCAAACTCTTGCGGGGCGTCGGTGGCTACACCTTC.

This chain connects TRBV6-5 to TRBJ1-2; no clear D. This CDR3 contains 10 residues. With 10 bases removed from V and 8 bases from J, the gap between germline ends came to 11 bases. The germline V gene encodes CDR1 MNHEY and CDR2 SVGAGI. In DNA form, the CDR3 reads TGTGCCACCCGGTCCAACGGCTACACCTTC. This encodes CATRSNGYTF.

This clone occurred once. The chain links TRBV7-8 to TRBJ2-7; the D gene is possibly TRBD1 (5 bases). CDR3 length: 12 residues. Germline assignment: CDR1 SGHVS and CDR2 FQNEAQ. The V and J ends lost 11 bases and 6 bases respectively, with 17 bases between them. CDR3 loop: CAGGRDSSEQYF. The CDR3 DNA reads TGTGCCGGCGGCAGGGATAGTAGCGAGCAGTACTTC.

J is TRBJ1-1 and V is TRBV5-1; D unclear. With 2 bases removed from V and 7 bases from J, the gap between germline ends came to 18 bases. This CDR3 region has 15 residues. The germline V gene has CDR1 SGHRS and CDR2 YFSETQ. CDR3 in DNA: TGCGCCAGCAGCTTTACCCTCGGGGAACTGGGTGAAGCTTTCTTT. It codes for CASSFTLGELGEAFF.

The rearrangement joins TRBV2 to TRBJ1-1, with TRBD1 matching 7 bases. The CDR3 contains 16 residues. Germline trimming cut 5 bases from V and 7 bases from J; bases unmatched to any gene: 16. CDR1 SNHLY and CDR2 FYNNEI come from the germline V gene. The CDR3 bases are TGTGCCAGCAGTCAGAGGGGTGGAGGGGGCTTGGATGAAGCTTTCTTT. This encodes CASSQRGGGGLDEAFF.

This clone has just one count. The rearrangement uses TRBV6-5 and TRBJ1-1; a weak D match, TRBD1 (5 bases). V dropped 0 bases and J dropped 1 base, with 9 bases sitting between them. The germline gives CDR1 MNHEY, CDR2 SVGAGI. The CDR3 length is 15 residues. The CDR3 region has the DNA TGTGCCAGCAGTTACTCATGGAGGGGGAACACTGAAGCTTTCTTT. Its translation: CASSYSWRGNTEAFF.

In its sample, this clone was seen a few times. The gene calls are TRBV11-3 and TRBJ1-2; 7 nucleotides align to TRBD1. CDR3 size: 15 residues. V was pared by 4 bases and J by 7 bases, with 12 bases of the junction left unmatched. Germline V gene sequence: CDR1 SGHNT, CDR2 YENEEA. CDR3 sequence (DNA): TGTGCCAGCAGCTACTCCGGGACAGATTCTACTGGCTACACCTTC. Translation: CASSYSGTDSTGYTF.

CDR3 sequence reads: CASSPGRTNQPQHF. The CDR3, as DNA: TGTGCCAGCTCCCCGGGACGGACCAATCAGCCCCAGCATTTT. This sequence joins TRBV18 and TRBJ1-5; D is perhaps TRBD1 (5 bases). V was clipped by 6 bases and J by 3 bases, with 12 bases between them. CDR1 and CDR2 (germline): KGHSH, LQKENI. The CDR3 has 14 residues.

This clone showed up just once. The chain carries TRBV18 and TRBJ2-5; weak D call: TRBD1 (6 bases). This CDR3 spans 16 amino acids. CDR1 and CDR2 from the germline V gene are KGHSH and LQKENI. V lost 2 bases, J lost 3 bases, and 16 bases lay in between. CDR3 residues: CASSPNGQGMEETQYF. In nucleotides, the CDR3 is TGTGCCAGCTCACCAAACGGGCAGGGGATGGAAGAGACCCAGTACTTC.

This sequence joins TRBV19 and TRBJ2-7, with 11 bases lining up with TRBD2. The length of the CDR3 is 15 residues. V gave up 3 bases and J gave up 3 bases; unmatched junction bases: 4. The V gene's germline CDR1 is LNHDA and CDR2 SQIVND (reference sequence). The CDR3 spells CASSILAGGFYEQYF. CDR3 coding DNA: TGTGCCAGTAGTATTTTAGCGGGGGGGTTCTACGAGCAGTACTTC.

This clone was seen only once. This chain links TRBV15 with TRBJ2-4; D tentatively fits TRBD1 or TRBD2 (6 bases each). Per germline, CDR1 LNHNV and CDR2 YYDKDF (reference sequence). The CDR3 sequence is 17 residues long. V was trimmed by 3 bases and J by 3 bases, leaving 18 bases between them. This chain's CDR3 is CATSSFHEGGGKNIQYF. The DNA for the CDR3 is TGTGCCACCAGCAGCTTCCACGAGGGGGGAGGCAAAAACATTCAGTACTTC.

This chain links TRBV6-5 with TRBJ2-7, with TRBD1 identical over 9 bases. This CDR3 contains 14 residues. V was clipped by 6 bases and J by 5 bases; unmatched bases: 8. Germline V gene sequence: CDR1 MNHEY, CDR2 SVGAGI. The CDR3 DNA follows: TGTGCCAGCAGCCAGGGACAGGGTTCCGACGAGCAGTACTTC. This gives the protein CASSQGQGSDEQYF.